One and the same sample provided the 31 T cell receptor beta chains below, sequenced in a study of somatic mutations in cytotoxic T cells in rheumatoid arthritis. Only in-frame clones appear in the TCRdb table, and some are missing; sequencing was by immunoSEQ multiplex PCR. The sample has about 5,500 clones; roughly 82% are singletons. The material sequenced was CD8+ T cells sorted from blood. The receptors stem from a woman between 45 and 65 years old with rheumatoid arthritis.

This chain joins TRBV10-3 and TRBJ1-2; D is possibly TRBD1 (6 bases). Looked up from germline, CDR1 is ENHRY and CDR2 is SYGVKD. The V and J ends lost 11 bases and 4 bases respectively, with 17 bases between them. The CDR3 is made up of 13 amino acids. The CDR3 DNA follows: TGTGCCGGGGGGGACACTGGGTCCTATGGCTACACCTTC. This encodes CAGGDTGSYGYTF.

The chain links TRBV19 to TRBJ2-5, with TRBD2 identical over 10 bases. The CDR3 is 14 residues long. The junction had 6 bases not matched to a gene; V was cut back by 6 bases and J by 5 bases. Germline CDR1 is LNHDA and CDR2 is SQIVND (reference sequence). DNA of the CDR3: TGTGCCAGTAGCCTAGCGGGGGCTATTGAGACCCAGTACTTC. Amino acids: CASSLAGAIETQYF. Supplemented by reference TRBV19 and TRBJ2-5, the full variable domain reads DGGITQSPKYLFRKEGQNVTLSCEQNLNHDAMYWYRQDPGQGLRLIYYSQIVNDFQKGDIAEGYSVSREKKESFPLTVTSAQKNPTAFYLCASSLAGAIETQYFGPGTRLLVL.

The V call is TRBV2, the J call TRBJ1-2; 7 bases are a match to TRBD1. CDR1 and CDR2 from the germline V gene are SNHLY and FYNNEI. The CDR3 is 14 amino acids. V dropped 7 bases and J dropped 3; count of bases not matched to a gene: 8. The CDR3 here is CASNAGGTHYGYTF. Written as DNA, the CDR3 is TGTGCCAGCAACGCAGGGGGGACACACTATGGCTACACCTTC.

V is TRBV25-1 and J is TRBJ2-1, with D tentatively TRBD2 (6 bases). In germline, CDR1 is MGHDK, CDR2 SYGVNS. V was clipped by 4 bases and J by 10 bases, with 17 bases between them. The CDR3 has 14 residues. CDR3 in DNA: TGTGCCAGCAGTGGGCAGGACTACTCCTACGAGCAGTTCTTC. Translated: CASSGQDYSYEQFF.

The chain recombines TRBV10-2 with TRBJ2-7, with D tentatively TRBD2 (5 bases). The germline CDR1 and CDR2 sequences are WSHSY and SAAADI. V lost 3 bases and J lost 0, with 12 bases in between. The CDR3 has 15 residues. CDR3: CASSDVANPSYEQYF. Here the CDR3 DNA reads TGCGCCAGCAGTGATGTAGCGAACCCCTCCTACGAGCAGTACTTC.

The CDR3 nucleotides read TGTGCCAGCGGTTCGGGAGCCTCGTACAATGAGCAGTTCTTC. Translating it yields CASGSGASYNEQFF. J is TRBJ2-1 and V is TRBV6-5; weak D call: TRBD2 (6 bases). CDR1 and CDR2 from the germline V gene are MNHEY and SVGAGI. Trimming took 8 bases from V and 4 from J, leaving 15 bases between them. This CDR3 region has 14 residues.

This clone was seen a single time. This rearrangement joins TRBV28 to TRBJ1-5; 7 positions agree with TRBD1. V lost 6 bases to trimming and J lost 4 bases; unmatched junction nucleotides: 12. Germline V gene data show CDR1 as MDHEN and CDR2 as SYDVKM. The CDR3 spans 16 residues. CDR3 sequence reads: CASRSTGQPVNQPQHF. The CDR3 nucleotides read TGTGCCAGCAGATCCACGGGACAGCCAGTTAATCAGCCCCAGCATTTT.

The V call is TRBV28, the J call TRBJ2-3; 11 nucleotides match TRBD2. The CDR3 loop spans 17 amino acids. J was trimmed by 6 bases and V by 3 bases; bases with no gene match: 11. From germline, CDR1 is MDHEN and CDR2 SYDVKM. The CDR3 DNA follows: TGTGCCAGCAGTTTCCCACCTAGCGGGGGGTTCAGGGATACGCAGTATTTT. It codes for CASSFPPSGGFRDTQYF.

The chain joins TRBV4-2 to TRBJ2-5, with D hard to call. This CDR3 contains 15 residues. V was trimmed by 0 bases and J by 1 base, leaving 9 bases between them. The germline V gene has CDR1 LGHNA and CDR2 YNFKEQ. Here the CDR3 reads CASSQEAASQETQYF. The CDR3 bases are TGTGCCAGCAGCCAAGAAGCCGCTAGCCAAGAGACCCAGTACTTC.

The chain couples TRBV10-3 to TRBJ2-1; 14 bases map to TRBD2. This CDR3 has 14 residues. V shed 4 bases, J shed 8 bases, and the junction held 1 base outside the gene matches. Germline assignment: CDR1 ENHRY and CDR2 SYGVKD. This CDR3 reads CAISGGLAGDEQFF. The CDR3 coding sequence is TGTGCCATCAGTGGGGGACTAGCGGGAGATGAGCAGTTCTTC.

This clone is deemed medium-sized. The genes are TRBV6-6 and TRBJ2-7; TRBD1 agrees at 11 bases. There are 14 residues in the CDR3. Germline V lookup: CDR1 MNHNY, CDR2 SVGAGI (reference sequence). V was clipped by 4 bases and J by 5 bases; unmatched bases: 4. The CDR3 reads CASSSPGQGDEQYF. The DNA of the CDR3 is TGTGCCAGCAGTTCCCCGGGACAGGGGGACGAGCAGTACTTC.

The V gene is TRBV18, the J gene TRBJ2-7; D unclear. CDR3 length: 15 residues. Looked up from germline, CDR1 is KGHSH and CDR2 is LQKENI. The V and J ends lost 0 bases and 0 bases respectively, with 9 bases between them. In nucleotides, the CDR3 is TGTGCCAGCTCACCACCGGCGGAGAGCTCCTACGAGCAGTACTTC. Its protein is CASSPPAESSYEQYF.

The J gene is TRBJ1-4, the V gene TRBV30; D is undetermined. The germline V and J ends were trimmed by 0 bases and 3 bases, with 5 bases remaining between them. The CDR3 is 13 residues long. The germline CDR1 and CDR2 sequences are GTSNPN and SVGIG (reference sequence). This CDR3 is CAWSVQSNEKLFF. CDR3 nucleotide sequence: TGTGCCTGGAGTGTACAGTCTAATGAAAAACTGTTTTTT.

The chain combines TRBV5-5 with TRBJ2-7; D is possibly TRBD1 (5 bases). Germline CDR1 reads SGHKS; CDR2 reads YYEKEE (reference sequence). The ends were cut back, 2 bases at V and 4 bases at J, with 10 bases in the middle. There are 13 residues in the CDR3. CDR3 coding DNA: TGTGCCAGCAGCTTCTATCCAGGGTACGAGCAGTACTTC. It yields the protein CASSFYPGYEQYF.

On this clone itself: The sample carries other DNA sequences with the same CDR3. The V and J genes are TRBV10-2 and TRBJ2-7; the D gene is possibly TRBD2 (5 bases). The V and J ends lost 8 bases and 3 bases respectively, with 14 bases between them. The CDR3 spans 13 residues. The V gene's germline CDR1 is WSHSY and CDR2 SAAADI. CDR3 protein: CASDPGRGYEQYF. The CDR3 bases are TGCGCCAGCGACCCAGGACGGGGCTACGAGCAGTACTTC.

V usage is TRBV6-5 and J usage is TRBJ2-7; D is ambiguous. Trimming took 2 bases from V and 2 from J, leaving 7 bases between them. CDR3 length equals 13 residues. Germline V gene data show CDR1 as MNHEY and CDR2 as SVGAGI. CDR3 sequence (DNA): TGTGCCAGCAGTTACGGAGCCGCCTACGAGCAGTACTTC. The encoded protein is CASSYGAAYEQYF.

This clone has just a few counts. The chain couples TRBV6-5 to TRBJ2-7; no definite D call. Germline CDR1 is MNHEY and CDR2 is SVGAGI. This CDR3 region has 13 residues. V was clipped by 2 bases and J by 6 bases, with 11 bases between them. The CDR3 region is CASSYNGEVEQYF. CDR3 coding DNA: TGTGCCAGCAGTTACAACGGAGAAGTCGAGCAGTACTTC.

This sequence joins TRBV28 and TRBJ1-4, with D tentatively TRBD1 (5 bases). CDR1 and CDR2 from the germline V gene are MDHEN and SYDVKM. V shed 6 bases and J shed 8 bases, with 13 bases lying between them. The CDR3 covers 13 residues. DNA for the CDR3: TGTGCCAGCAGCCCGACAGTTCGGGAAAAACTGTTTTTT. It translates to CASSPTVREKLFF.

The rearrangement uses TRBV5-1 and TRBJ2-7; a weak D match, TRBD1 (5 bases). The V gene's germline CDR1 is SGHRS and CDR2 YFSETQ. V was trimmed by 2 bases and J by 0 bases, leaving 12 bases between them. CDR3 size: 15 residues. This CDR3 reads CASSFAGFFSYEQYF. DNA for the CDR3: TGCGCCAGCAGCTTTGCAGGGTTTTTCTCCTACGAGCAGTACTTC.

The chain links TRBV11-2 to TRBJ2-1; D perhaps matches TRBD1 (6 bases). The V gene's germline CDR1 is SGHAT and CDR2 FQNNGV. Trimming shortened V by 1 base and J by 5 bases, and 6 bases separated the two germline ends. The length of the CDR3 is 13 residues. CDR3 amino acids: CASSLGTDNEQFF. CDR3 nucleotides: TGTGCCAGCAGCTTAGGGACAGACAATGAGCAGTTCTTC.

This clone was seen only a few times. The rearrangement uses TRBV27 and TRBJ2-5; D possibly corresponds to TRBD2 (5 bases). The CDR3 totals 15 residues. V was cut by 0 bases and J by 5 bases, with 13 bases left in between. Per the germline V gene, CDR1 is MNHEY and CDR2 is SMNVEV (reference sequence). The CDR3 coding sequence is TGTGCCAGCAGTTTATCGATTCGACCGGGGGAGACCCAGTACTTC. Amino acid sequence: CASSLSIRPGETQYF.

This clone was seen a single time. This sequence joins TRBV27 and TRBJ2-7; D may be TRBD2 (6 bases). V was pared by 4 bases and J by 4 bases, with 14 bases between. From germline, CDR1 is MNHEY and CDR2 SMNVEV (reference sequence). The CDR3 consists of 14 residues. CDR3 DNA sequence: TGTGCCAGCAGTTCCAACGTGCGGGGTTACGAGCAGTACTTC. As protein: CASSSNVRGYEQYF.

CDR3 sequence: CASSQEEQGYGYTF. The CDR3 DNA is TGCGCCAGCAGCCAAGAAGAACAGGGTTATGGCTACACCTTC. V gene TRBV4-1 combines with J gene TRBJ1-2; TRBD1 is a possible D gene (6 bases). V was clipped by 0 bases and J by 5 bases, with 10 bases between them. The germline V gene has CDR1 MGHRA and CDR2 YSYEKL. CDR3 length: 14 residues.

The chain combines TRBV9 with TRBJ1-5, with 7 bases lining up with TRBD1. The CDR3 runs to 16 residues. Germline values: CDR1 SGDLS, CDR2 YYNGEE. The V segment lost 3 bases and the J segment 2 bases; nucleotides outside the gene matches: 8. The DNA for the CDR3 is TGTGCCAGCAGCGCCTCCCAGGGGGTTGGCAATCAGCCCCAGCATTTT. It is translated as CASSASQGVGNQPQHF. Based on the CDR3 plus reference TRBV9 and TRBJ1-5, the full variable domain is DSGVTQTPKHLITATGQRVTLRCSPRSGDLSVYWYQQSLDQGLQFLIQYYNGEERAKGNILERFSAQQFPDLHSELNLSSLELGDSALYFCASSASQGVGNQPQHFGDGTRLSIL.

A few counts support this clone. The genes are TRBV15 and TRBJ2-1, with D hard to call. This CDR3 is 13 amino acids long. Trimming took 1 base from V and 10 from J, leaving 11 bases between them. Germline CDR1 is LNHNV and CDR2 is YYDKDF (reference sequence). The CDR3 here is CATSRVGAREQFF. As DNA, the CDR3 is TGTGCCACCAGCAGAGTTGGTGCGCGGGAGCAGTTCTTC.

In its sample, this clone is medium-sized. The CDR3 protein is CSVPSETQYF. CDR3 nucleotide sequence: TGCAGCGTCCCTTCTGAGACCCAGTACTTC. The chain couples TRBV29-1 to TRBJ2-5, with D unresolved. Trimming left V 6 bases short and J 5 bases short, with 7 bases between. Per the germline V gene, CDR1 is SQVTM and CDR2 is ANQGSEA. The CDR3 sequence is 10 residues long.

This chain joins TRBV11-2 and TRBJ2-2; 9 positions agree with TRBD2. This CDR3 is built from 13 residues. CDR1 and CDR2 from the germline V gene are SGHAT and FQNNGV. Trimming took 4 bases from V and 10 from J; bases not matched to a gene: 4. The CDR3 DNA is TGTGCCAGCAGCTGGGGACTAGCAATGGAGCTGTTTTTT. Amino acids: CASSWGLAMELFF.

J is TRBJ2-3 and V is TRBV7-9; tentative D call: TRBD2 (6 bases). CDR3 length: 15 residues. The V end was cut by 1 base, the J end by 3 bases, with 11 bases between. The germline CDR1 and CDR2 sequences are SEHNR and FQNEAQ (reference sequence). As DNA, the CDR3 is TGTGCCAGCAGCTTAGAAATACTAGCAACAGATACGCAGTATTTT. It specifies CASSLEILATDTQYF.

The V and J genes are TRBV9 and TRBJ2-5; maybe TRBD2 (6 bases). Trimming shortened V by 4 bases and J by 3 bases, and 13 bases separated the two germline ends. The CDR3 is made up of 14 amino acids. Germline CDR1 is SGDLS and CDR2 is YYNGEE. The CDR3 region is CASSRAGLEETQYF. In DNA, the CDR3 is TGTGCCAGCAGCAGGGCGGGGCTAGAAGAGACCCAGTACTTC.

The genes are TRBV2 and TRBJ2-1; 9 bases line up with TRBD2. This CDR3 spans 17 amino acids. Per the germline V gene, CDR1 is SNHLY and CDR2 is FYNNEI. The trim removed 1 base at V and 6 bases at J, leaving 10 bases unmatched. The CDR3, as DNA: TGTGCCAGCAGTGAAGGGTTGCGGGGGGGCTTCTTCAATGAGCAGTTCTTC. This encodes CASSEGLRGGFFNEQFF.

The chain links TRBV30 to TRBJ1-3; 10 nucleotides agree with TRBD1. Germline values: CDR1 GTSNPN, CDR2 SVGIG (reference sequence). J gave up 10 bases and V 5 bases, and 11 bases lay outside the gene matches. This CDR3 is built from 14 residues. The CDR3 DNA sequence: TGTGCCTGGTCCCACACGGGGACAGGGGATACCATATATTTT. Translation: CAWSHTGTGDTIYF.